These 13 T cell receptor beta chains originate from one sample sequenced in a study of identical twins. Using its own MiXCR run on the 5' RACE reads, TCRdb lists one record per CDR3 protein. Here the sample spans some 500,000 distinct CDR3 sequences, approximately 9.6% being singletons. The data also belong to a second study, concerning yellow fever vaccine responses in identical twins.

Sequenced input: PBMCs. The receptors come from a woman aged 18-30 years in good health.

The chain uses TRBV4-2 and TRBJ2-7; 8 bases agree with TRBD2. Germline assignment: CDR1 LGHNA and CDR2 YNFKEQ. This CDR3 is built from 16 residues. Unmatched junction bases numbered 7, after V lost 1 base and J lost 2 bases. Here the CDR3 reads CASSQAVAGGPYEQYF. DNA for the CDR3: TGTGCCAGCAGCCAAGCGGTGGCGGGAGGACCCTACGAGCAGTACTTC.

The rearrangement uses TRBV5-6 and TRBJ1-3; D gene unclear. V gave up 5 bases and J gave up 1 base, with 10 bases separating them. The germline CDR1 and CDR2 sequences are SGHDT and YYEEEE. The CDR3 is 14 residues long. In nucleotides, the CDR3 is TGTGCCAGCAGACCGTGGGGATCTGGAAACACCATATATTTT. Its translation: CASRPWGSGNTIYF.

This chain uses TRBV6-2 or TRBV6-3 with TRBJ1-2; D possibly corresponds to TRBD1 (6 bases). The CDR3 has 14 amino acids. Germline CDR1 and CDR2: MNHEY and SVGEGT. V lost 0 bases, J lost 6 bases, and 11 bases lay in between. This CDR3 reads CASSYSTRGHGYTF. CDR3 nucleotide sequence: TGTGCCAGCAGTTACTCGACCAGGGGCCATGGCTACACCTTC.

This chain connects TRBV20-1 to TRBJ2-5; D not certain. This CDR3 is built from 10 residues. CDR1 and CDR2 (germline): DFQATT, SNEGSKA (reference sequence). V was shortened by 3 bases and J by 7 bases, with 6 bases between the two germline ends. The CDR3 here is CSASGGTQYF. CDR3 coding DNA: TGCAGTGCTAGCGGTGGGACCCAGTACTTC.

V and J are TRBV6-1 and TRBJ2-3; 8 bases agree with TRBD2. Germline V CDR1 and CDR2: MNHNS, SASEGT. With 6 bases clipped from V and 9 bases from J, the junction kept 20 bases outside the gene matches. The CDR3 runs 17 residues. Here the CDR3 reads CASRIGGGGMNSRTQYF. Here the CDR3 DNA reads TGTGCCAGCAGGATCGGGGGGGGGGGCATGAACAGCCGGACGCAGTATTTT.

This clonotype was counted between two and nine times. The chain links TRBV27 to TRBJ2-1; 7 bases align to TRBD2. The CDR3 spans 16 residues. The germline V gene encodes CDR1 MNHEY and CDR2 SMNVEV (reference sequence). J gave up 14 bases and V 6 bases, and 22 bases lay outside the gene matches. The CDR3 protein is CASSSSFTGGTKVKFF. The CDR3 bases are TGTGCCAGCAGCTCCTCTTTTACTGGCGGGACTAAAGTGAAGTTCTTC.

This clonotype has a handful of counts. The rearrangement uses TRBV5-5 and TRBJ2-1; TRBD2 agrees at 7 bases. With V trimmed by 2 bases and J by 5 bases, 7 bases remained unmatched. Looked up from germline, CDR1 is SGHKS and CDR2 is YYEKEE (reference sequence). The CDR3 contains 15 residues. The CDR3 nucleotides are TGTGCCAGCAGCTTCCGGGGGGACCTAGACAATGAGCAGTTCTTC. As protein: CASSFRGDLDNEQFF.

This clonotype was picked up many times. CDR3 loop: CASSTVPGQGTYEQYF. The CDR3 coding sequence is TGTGCCAGCAGCACTGTACCGGGACAGGGGACCTACGAGCAGTACTTC. The rearrangement uses TRBV5-5 and TRBJ2-7; 10 nucleotides align to TRBD1. Germline-derived CDR1 and CDR2 are SGHKS and YYEKEE (reference sequence). The CDR3 sequence is 16 residues long. V was pared by 4 bases and J by 2 bases, with 9 bases of the junction left unmatched.

This clonotype has a handful of counts. The V gene is TRBV7-9, the J gene TRBJ1-6, with TRBD1 matching 7 bases. This CDR3 spans 17 amino acids. V was pared by 5 bases and J by 11 bases, with 18 bases of the junction left unmatched. Germline CDR1 is SEHNR and CDR2 is FQNEAQ (reference sequence). The CDR3 protein is CASSQFGEGAPSPPLHF. In DNA form, the CDR3 reads TGTGCCAGCAGCCAATTCGGGGAGGGGGCACCAAGTCCACCCCTCCACTTT. Using reference TRBV7-9 and TRBJ1-6 for the parts outside the CDR3, the full variable domain is DTGVSQNPRHKITKRGQNVTFRCDPISEHNRLYWYRQTLGQGPEFLTYFQNEAQLEKSRLLSDRFSAERPKGSFSTLEIQRTEQGDSAMYLCASSQFGEGAPSPPLHFGNGTRLTVT.

V is TRBV20-1 and J is TRBJ2-5, with D unresolved. V shed 3 bases and J shed 5 bases, with 19 bases lying between them. The CDR3 sequence is 15 residues long. The V gene's germline CDR1 is DFQATT and CDR2 SNEGSKA (reference sequence). The CDR3 DNA follows: TGCAGTGCTAGTTATTGGCAGCCAGTCGGGGAGACCCAGTACTTC. As protein: CSASYWQPVGETQYF.

In this sample, this clonotype turned up a few times. V and J are TRBV4-3 and TRBJ1-4; 10 positions match TRBD1. After removal of 4 bases from V and 6 bases from J, the junction contained 5 bases not matched to a gene. The CDR3 length is 15 residues. Germline CDR1 is LGHNA and CDR2 is YSLEER. The CDR3 coding sequence is TGCGCCAGCAGCCTCCTGGACAGGGGGGATGAAAAACTGTTTTTT. It specifies CASSLLDRGDEKLFF.

The chain is built from TRBV20-1 and TRBJ2-7; no firm D call. Germline V gene sequence: CDR1 DFQATT, CDR2 SNEGSKA (reference sequence). This CDR3 comprises 16 residues. Trimming took off 0 bases at V and 0 bases at J, with 15 bases between the two ends. The CDR3 DNA follows: TGCAGTGCTAGAGATCCGTGGCTGTACAGCTCCTACGAGCAGTACTTC. Translating it yields CSARDPWLYSSYEQYF.

This clonotype has a count of ten or more. This chain connects TRBV29-1 to TRBJ2-1; 7 bases are a match to TRBD2. The germline V gene encodes CDR1 SQVTM and CDR2 ANQGSEA. With V trimmed by 4 bases and J by 7 bases, 7 bases remained unmatched. The CDR3 is 13 amino acids. The CDR3 bases are TGCAGCGTTGTGGGGGGGGACCGGAATGAGCAGTTCTTC. This gives the protein CSVVGGDRNEQFF.